The rows below give T cell receptor beta chains drawn from one sample of a study of T cell changes during pregnancy in multiple sclerosis. Assay used: immunoSEQ multiplex PCR; TCRdb lists only in-frame clones, some missing. The table lists 51,000 or so clones, approximately 93% of them singletons. Here the sequenced sample was peripheral blood, taken in the second trimester of pregnancy. Receptors were obtained from a female donor with multiple sclerosis, enrolled in a pregnancy study. Both conserved end residues are part of each CDR3. A D gene is named only where the DNA matches it firmly. Size tells how often a clone was seen (once, few, many) or the class of an expanded clone, and some rows leave it out.

TRBV7-2,-,TRBJ2-7,TRBD2,TGTGCCAGCAGCTTAGCCCCGGGACTAGCGGGAGGCGAGCAGTACTTC,CASSLAPGLAGGEQYF
TRBV4-3,-,TRBJ2-7,TRBD2,TGCGCCAGCAGCGTCGAGCTAGCGGAAGGGTACGAGCAGTACTTC,CASSVELAEGYEQYF
TRBV7-2,-,TRBJ2-7,-,TGTGCCAGCAGCACGCTATACGAGCAGTACTTC,CASSTLYEQYF
TRBV6-7,-,TRBJ2-1,TRBD2,TGTGCCAGCAGGGCGGGAGAGTCCTACAATGAGCAGTTCTTC,CASRAGESYNEQFF
TRBV30,-,TRBJ2-1,-,TGTGCCTGGAAGGGTGGGAGGGGGGCCTACAATGAGCAGTTCTTC,CAWKGGRGAYNEQFF
TRBV18,-,TRBJ2-3,TRBD1,TGTGCCAGCTCACCGCCGGGACAGGGTAGAACAGATACGCAGTATTTT,CASSPPGQGRTDTQYF
TRBV28,-,TRBJ1-1,TRBD1,TGTGCCAGCAGTCCCATAGACAGGGGGAACACTGAAGCTTTCTTT,CASSPIDRGNTEAFF
TRBV13,-,TRBJ2-5,TRBD2,TGTGCCAGCAGCTCCGGGACTAGCGGGAGGGGGTACCAAGAGACCCAGTACTTC,CASSSGTSGRGYQETQYF
TRBV28,-,TRBJ2-7,TRBD2,TGTGCCAGCAGGACCAGGACTAGCGGGAGTTCAAGCTCCTACGAGCAGTACTTC,CASRTRTSGSSSSYEQYF
TRBV27,-,TRBJ1-2,-,TGTGCCAGCAGTTCGGTGGGCAGCTATGGCTACACCTTC,CASSSVGSYGYTF
TRBV5-4,-,TRBJ2-2,-,TGTGCCAGCATTAGCGCAAACACCGGGGAGCTGTTTTTT,CASISANTGELFF
TRBV2,-,TRBJ1-5,TRBD1,TGTGCCAGCAGAGGGACAGGGACTAGCAATCAGCCCCAGCATTTT,CASRGTGTSNQPQHF
TRBV9,-,TRBJ2-3,-,TGTGCCAGCAGCCCCCGTATCACTAGCACAGATACGCAGTATTTT,CASSPRITSTDTQYF
TRBV19,-,TRBJ2-7,TRBD2,TGTGCCAGTAGCGGAGGACTAGCGTTCATTAACGAGCAGTACTTC,CASSGGLAFINEQYF
TRBV27,-,TRBJ2-1,TRBD1,TGTGCCAGCAAATACAGGGGGCTAACCTACAATGAGCAGTTCTTC,CASKYRGLTYNEQFF
TRBV7-7,-,TRBJ2-2,TRBD2,TGTGCTAGCAGCTTTGGAGGGAGGGGAACCGGGGAGCTGTTTTTT,CASSFGGRGTGELFF
TRBV6-1,-,TRBJ2-1,TRBD2,TGTGCCAGCAAAACTAGCGGGCCCTCCCCCAATGAGCAGTTCTTC,CASKTSGPSPNEQFF
TRBV29-1,many,TRBJ2-1,TRBD2,TGCAGCGTTGGACTAGCCGACACCTACAATGAGCAGTTCTTC,CSVGLADTYNEQFF
TRBV29-1,-,TRBJ2-1,-,TGCAGCGTTGGAGAGGACAGCTGGGGCTCCTACAATGAGCAGTTCTTC,CSVGEDSWGSYNEQFF
TRBV28,-,TRBJ2-1,TRBD1,TGTGCCAGCAATTTGGGGACAGGGCCCTACAATGAGCAGTTCTTC,CASNLGTGPYNEQFF
TRBV19,-,TRBJ2-1,TRBD2,TGTGCCAGTAGTCTAGGCGGGAGGAGCGCCTACAATGAGCAGTTCTTC,CASSLGGRSAYNEQFF
TRBV23-1,-,TRBJ2-1,TRBD1,TGCGCCAGCAACCCCGGGACAGGGGGCTCAAGCGGGAATGGTGAGCAGTTCTTC,CASNPGTGGSSGNGEQFF
TRBV5-5,-,TRBJ1-2,TRBD1,TGTGCCAGCAGCCCGGGACAGGGGGCCTATGGCTACACCTTC,CASSPGQGAYGYTF
TRBV7-2,-,TRBJ2-3,TRBD1,TGTGCCAGCAGCCAGAGGACAGGGGGCAACACAGATACGCAGTATTTT,CASSQRTGGNTDTQYF
TRBV5-4,-,TRBJ2-1,-,TGTGCCAGCAGCCCGGAAACGGGAGAATGGGTCAATGAGCAGTTCTTC,CASSPETGEWVNEQFF
TRBV9,-,TRBJ2-2,-,TGTGCCAGCAGCGTAGCCGAGCGAGCCGCGAACACCGGGGAGCTGTTTTTT,CASSVAERAANTGELFF
TRBV4-1,-,TRBJ1-2,TRBD1,TGCGCCAGCAGCCAATACGGACAGGATGGCTACACCTTC,CASSQYGQDGYTF
TRBV30,-,TRBJ1-2,-,TGTGCCTGGAGTGTACTGATTAACTATGGCTACACCTTC,CAWSVLINYGYTF
TRBV4-3,-,TRBJ1-1,-,TGCGCCAGCAGCCAAGATTTCCCAGGGTTGAACACTGAAGCTTTCTTT,CASSQDFPGLNTEAFF
TRBV11-1,-,TRBJ2-7,TRBD1,TGTGCCAGCAGCTTAGGACAGGGACCCTACGAGCAGTACTTC,CASSLGQGPYEQYF
TRBV11-3,-,TRBJ2-1,TRBD2,TGTGCCAGCAGCTTACATGGACTAGCCAATGAGCAGTTCTTC,CASSLHGLANEQFF
TRBV4-2,-,TRBJ1-2,TRBD1,TGTGCCAGCAGCCTGGACAGGGCAGAGGGCTATGGCTACACCTTC,CASSLDRAEGYGYTF
TRBV7-2,-,TRBJ2-7,TRBD2,TGTGCCAGCAGCTTACTGTGGCCCAGGCGGGAGGGTTACGAGCAGTACTTC,CASSLLWPRREGYEQYF
TRBV13,once,TRBJ2-5,-,TGTGCCAGCAGCTTAGGACAGGGAAGGAAGACCCAGTACTTC,CASSLGQGRKTQYF
TRBV6-5,-,TRBJ1-2,TRBD1,TGTGCCAGCAGTGCTCAGGGGGCTAATGGCTACACCTTC,CASSAQGANGYTF
TRBV6-4,-,TRBJ2-7,TRBD1,TGTGCCAGCAGTGAGACAGGGACCTCCTACGAGCAGTACTTC,CASSETGTSYEQYF
TRBV30,once,TRBJ1-2,-,TGTGCCTGGAGTGAGGGGGACCCAACTAACTATGGCTACACCTTC,CAWSEGDPTNYGYTF
TRBV7-8,-,TRBJ2-5,TRBD2,TGTGCCAGCAGCTTAGCGCTGCCCGGGAGGCCGTACCAAGAGACCCAGTACTTC,CASSLALPGRPYQETQYF
TRBV28,-,TRBJ2-7,TRBD1,TGTGCCAGCAGTCCAACCGGGACAGGGAATCACGAGCAGTACTTC,CASSPTGTGNHEQYF
TRBV4-2,once,TRBJ2-1,-,TGTGCCAGCAGCCACTTTAACGGGCCCCTAAACAGGTACAATGAGCAGTTCTTC,CASSHFNGPLNRYNEQFF
TRBV7-9,-,TRBJ2-7,-,TGTGCCAGCAGCTCGCCCAAGGGGCACTACGAGCAGTACTTC,CASSSPKGHYEQYF
TRBV4-2,-,TRBJ1-1,-,TGTGCCAGCAGCCAAGACAGGGGCACTGAAGCTTTCTTT,CASSQDRGTEAFF
TRBV2,-,TRBJ1-2,TRBD1,TGTGCCAGCAGCCGGGACAGTACCTATGGCTACACCTTC,CASSRDSTYGYTF
TRBV6-5,-,TRBJ2-7,-,TGTGCCAGCAGTCAAACGGAGAGCTCCTACGAGCAGTACTTC,CASSQTESSYEQYF
TRBV6-1,once,TRBJ2-1,-,TGTGCCAGCAGTGAATATTATGGCGGATCAGAGCAGTTCTTC,CASSEYYGGSEQFF
TRBV4-1,-,TRBJ2-2,TRBD2,TGCGCCAGCAGGCCTAGCGGGAGGGCCAGTTCGGGGGAGCTGTTTTTT,CASRPSGRASSGELFF
TRBV28,-,TRBJ2-1,-,TGTGCCAGCATCGGGCGGGGCGGGAATTGGCCCAATGAGCAGTTCTTC,CASIGRGGNWPNEQFF
TRBV4-2,few,TRBJ1-1,-,TGTGCCAGCAGCCTAAGAGAGTCTGAAGCTTTCTTT,CASSLRESEAFF
TRBV6-5,-,TRBJ1-1,-,TGTGCCAGCAGGAAGAGGAACACTGAAGCTTTCTTT,CASRKRNTEAFF
TRBV19,-,TRBJ2-6,-,TGTGCCAGTAGTAACGGCCCTAGGTCCAACGTCCTGACTTTC,CASSNGPRSNVLTF